This paragraph reports one TCR beta chain. The antigen is undetermined. The data were obtained in a study of radiotherapy plus CTLA-4 blockade in lung cancer. Study-level information: Overall, around 20% of patients showed an objective response, while about 31% attained disease control.

Profiled with immunoSEQ multiplex PCR; TCRdb holds only in-frame clones, not every one. The sample records about 80,000 clones, approximately 86% being singletons. Study-level results: Some TCR clones had been derived from tumors. These clones expanded in peripheral blood after radiotherapy plus ipilimumab. Together with interferon-beta, which increased in serum after radiation, early dynamic changes in blood T cell clones were reportedly the best predictors of response.

Chemo-refractory metastatic non-small-cell lung cancer patients received focal radiation with ipilimumab CTLA-4 blockade. The sample here was peripheral blood, taken from a patient treated with radiotherapy plus ipilimumab. The TCR sequence derives from a human donor with non-small cell lung cancer who had stable disease on radiotherapy plus ipilimumab.

CDR3 residues: CASSLLAGASTDTQYF. CDR3 in DNA: TGTGCCAGCAGCTTACTAGCGGGTGCTAGCACAGATACGCAGTATTTT. The chain is built from TRBV7-8 and TRBJ2-3, with 8 nucleotides matching TRBD2. CDR1 SGHVS and CDR2 FQNEAQ come from the germline V gene. V dropped 2 bases and J dropped 0; count of bases not matched to a gene: 4. The length of the CDR3 is 16 residues.